This T cell receptor beta chain was observed in a study of T cells in Graves' hyperthyroidism and ophthalmopathy. V dropped 3 bases and J dropped 1; count of bases not matched to a gene: 6. The CDR3 has 16 amino acids. The germline V gene encodes CDR1 MDHEN and CDR2 SYDVKM. RNA transcripts served as the template for amplifying TCR beta CDR3 regions. An initial round of RT-PCR targeting the TCR CDR3 relied on the HTBI primer set. TCRdb reanalysed the multiplex PCR reads using MiXCR and keeps one entry per CDR3 protein. The sample has under 650,000 distinct CDR3 sequences, around 16% seen once; the top ten hold around 4%.

Sequencing was carried out using blood. The chain recombines TRBV28 with TRBJ1-5, with 7 bases matching TRBD1. This TCR was sampled from a woman in her 30s with Graves' hyperthyroidism. The CDR3 DNA reads as TGTGCCAGCAGTTTCCCAGACAGGGCAAGCAATCAGCCCCAGCATTTT. The encoded protein is CASSFPDRASNQPQHF. The full variable domain, in which reference TRBV28 and TRBJ1-5 provide the parts outside the CDR3, is DVKVTQSSRYLVKRTGEKVFLECVQDMDHENMFWYRQDPGLGLRLIYFSYDVKMKEKGDIPEGYSVSREKKERFSLILESASTNQTSMYLCASSFPDRASNQPQHFGDGTRLSIL.